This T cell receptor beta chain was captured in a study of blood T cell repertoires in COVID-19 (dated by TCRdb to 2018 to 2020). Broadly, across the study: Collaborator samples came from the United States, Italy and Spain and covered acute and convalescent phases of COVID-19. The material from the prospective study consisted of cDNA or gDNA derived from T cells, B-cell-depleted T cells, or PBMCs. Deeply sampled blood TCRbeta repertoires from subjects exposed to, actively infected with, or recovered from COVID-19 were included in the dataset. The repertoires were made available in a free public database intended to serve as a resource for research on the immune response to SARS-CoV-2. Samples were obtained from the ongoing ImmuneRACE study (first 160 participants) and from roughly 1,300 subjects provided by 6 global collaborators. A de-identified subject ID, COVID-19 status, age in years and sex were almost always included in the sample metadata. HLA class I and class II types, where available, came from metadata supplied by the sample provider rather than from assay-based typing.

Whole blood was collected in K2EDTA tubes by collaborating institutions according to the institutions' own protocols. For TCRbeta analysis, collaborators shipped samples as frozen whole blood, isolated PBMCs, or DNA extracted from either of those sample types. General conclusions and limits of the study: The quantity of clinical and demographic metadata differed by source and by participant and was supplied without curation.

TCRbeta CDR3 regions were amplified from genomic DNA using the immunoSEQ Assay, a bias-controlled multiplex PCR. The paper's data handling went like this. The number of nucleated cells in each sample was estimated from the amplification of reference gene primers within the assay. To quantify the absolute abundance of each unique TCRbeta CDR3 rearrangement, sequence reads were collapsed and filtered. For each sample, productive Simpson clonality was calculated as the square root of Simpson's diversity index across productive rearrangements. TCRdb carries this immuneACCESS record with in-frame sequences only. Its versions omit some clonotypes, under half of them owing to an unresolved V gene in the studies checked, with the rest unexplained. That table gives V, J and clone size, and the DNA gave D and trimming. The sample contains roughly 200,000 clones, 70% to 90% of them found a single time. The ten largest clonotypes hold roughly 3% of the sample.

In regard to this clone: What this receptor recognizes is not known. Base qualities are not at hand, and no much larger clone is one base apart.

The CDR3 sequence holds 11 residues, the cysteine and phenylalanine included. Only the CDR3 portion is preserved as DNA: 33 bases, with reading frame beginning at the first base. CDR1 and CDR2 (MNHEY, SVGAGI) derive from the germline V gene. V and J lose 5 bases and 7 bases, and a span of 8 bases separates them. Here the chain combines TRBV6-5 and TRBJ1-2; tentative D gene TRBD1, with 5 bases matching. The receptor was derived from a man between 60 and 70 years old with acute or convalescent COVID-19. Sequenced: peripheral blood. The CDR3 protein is CASSRQGGYTF. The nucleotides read TGTGCCAGCAGTCGGCAGGGTGGCTACACCTTC.